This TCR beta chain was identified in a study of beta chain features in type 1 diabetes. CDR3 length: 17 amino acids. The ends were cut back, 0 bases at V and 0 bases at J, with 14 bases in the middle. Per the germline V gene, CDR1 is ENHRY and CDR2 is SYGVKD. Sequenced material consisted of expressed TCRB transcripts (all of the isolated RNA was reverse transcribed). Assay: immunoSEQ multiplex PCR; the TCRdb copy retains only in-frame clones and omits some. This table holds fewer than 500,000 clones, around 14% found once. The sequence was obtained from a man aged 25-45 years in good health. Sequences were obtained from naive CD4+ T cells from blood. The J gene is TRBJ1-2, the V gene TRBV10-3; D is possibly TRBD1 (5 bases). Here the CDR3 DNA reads TGTGCCATCAGTGAGTCGCACACAGGCCCCACTAACTATGGCTACACCTTC. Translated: CAISESHTGPTNYGYTF.